A selection of T cell receptor beta chains follows, all from one sample in a study of blood T cell repertoires in COVID-19. TCRdb's copy holds only in-frame clones and misses some; the assay was immunoSEQ multiplex PCR. The sample lists under 150,000 clones; around 83% were seen once. The specimen sequenced was PBMCs or T cells enriched from blood (not recorded which). These receptors were obtained from a man aged 25 to 40 who had recovered from COVID-19. CDR3s include the opening cysteine and the closing phenylalanine or tryptophan. D genes are given only for firm matches. Expanded clones are given a class, and other clones once, few, many or no size at all.

>TRBD1|.|TRBV5-1|TRBJ2-1
TGCGCCAGCAGCTTACAGGGGGCTGGATACAATGAGCAGTTCTTC
CASSLQGAGYNEQFF
>.|.|TRBV6-6|TRBJ1-2
TGTGCCAGCAGTTATGCAGCTAACTATGGCTACACCTTC
CASSYAANYGYTF
>TRBD1|.|TRBV28|TRBJ1-2
TGTGCCAGCAGTTTGTCCAGGGGGTTGTATAACTATGGCTACACCTTC
CASSLSRGLYNYGYTF
>.|.|TRBV5-1|TRBJ2-3
TGCGCCAGCAGCTTGGCCGTAAATACGGACAGCGATACGCAGTATTTT
CASSLAVNTDSDTQYF
>TRBD1|.|TRBV12-3/TRBV12-4|TRBJ1-2
TGTGCCAGCCGCAGGGGGGAGACTTATGGCTACACCTTC
CASRRGETYGYTF
>.|.|TRBV19|TRBJ2-6
TGTGCCACAACGGGGGACTCTGGGGCCAACGTCCTGACTTTC
CATTGDSGANVLTF
>TRBD1|.|TRBV9|TRBJ1-6
TGTGCCAGCAGCTTTGGTACAGGGGAATATAATTCACCCCTCCACTTT
CASSFGTGEYNSPLHF
>TRBD1|once|TRBV9|TRBJ1-2
TGTGCCAGCAGCGTAGAGGACAGGGGCTATGGCTACACCTTC
CASSVEDRGYGYTF
>.|.|TRBV12-1|TRBJ2-6
TGTGCCAGCAGCTTTGCGCCCCTCCTAGCCCGCTCTGGGGCCAACGTCCTGACTTTC
CASSFAPLLARSGANVLTF
>.|.|TRBV7-2|TRBJ1-2
TGTGCCAGCAGCCCCAGAGGTGTTTATGGCTACACCTTC
CASSPRGVYGYTF
>TRBD2|.|TRBV9|TRBJ2-5
TGTGCCAGCAGCACAGGACTAGCGGTCCAAGAGACCCAGTACTTC
CASSTGLAVQETQYF
>TRBD2|.|TRBV9|TRBJ2-5
TGTGCCAGCAGCGTAGGGCTAGCGGGAGGGCCTGGAGGGGAAGAGACCCAGTACTTC
CASSVGLAGGPGGEETQYF
>.|few|TRBV7-9|TRBJ1-4
TGTGCCAGCAATAGGGGGTCGAATGAAAAACTGTTTTTT
CASNRGSNEKLFF
>.|.|TRBV5-1|TRBJ1-5
TGCGCCAGCAGCCCACAGGGAGAAGGTCAGCCCCAGCATTTT
CASSPQGEGQPQHF
>TRBD1|.|TRBV3-1/TRBV3-2|TRBJ2-7
TGTGCCAGCAGCCCTTTAACAGGGGTAGAGCAGTACTTC
CASSPLTGVEQYF
>TRBD1|.|TRBV5-6|TRBJ1-5
TGTGCCAGCAGCTTGGACAGGGGGCTGGGCAATCAGCCCCAGCATTTT
CASSLDRGLGNQPQHF
>TRBD1|.|TRBV12-5|TRBJ2-7
TGTGCTAGTGGTCGGATAAGACAGGGAAGTAACTACGAGCAGTACTTC
CASGRIRQGSNYEQYF
>TRBD2|few|TRBV6-4|TRBJ2-3
TGTGCCAGCAGTGCTAGCGGGGGGGCCACAGATACGCAGTATTTT
CASSASGGATDTQYF
>TRBD2|.|TRBV3-1/TRBV3-2|TRBJ2-1
TGTGCCAGCAGCCAAGGTAGCGGGGCGTGGAATGAGCAGTTCTTC
CASSQGSGAWNEQFF
>TRBD1|.|TRBV30|TRBJ1-1
TGTGCCTGGAGCTATCAGGGGGCCTCCACTGAAGCTTTCTTT
CAWSYQGASTEAFF
>.|once|TRBV7-3|TRBJ1-2
TGTGCCAGCAGCTTCCCAGGTGGGGCTGGGGGCTACACCTTC
CASSFPGGAGGYTF
>.|.|TRBV10-1|TRBJ1-1
TGCGCCAGCAGTAGTGGGCCAGTAACCGAAGCTTTCTTT
CASSSGPVTEAFF
>TRBD2|.|TRBV19|TRBJ2-1
TGTGCCAGTAGACTAGCGGGAGTGGACAATGAGCAGTTCTTC
CASRLAGVDNEQFF
>.|many|TRBV19|TRBJ2-5
TGTGCCAGTAGCCGGGACTTTCAAGAGACCCAGTACTTC
CASSRDFQETQYF
>TRBD1|.|TRBV3-1/TRBV3-2|TRBJ1-2
TGTGCCAGCAGCCAACGGACAGGGTCCTATGGCTACACCTTC
CASSQRTGSYGYTF